One TCR beta chain is described in this entry. This record comes from a study of a mutant IDH1 vaccine in newly diagnosed glioma. On the study more broadly: Sex distribution of treated patients was roughly 62% male and approximately 38% female; mean age was around 40 years. Therapy received beforehand was radiotherapy, temozolomide, or both, with most patients given both.

Time point indicated: baseline, week 1 (first vaccination visit). This sample's treatment: pre-vaccination baseline after standard-of-care therapy. V lost 5 bases, J lost 0 bases, and 19 bases lay in between. Germline CDR1 is SEHNR and CDR2 is FQNEAQ (reference sequence). The CDR3 is made up of 18 amino acids. The table came from immunoSEQ multiplex PCR; TCRdb's copy has only in-frame clones and leaves some out. The top ten hold 2.4% of the sample, which has about 46,000 clones, 75% to 90% seen once. The clonotype comes from a man aged 35-49 years with glioma. The sample consisted of PBMCs, taken from a glioma patient treated with radiotherapy, temozolomide or both. J is TRBJ1-4 and V is TRBV7-9, with a weak D call TRBD1 (5 bases). CDR3 nucleotide sequence: TGTGCCAGCAGCCCGGGGACGGACCATTCTGCAACTAATGAAAAACTGTTTTTT. It specifies CASSPGTDHSATNEKLFF.